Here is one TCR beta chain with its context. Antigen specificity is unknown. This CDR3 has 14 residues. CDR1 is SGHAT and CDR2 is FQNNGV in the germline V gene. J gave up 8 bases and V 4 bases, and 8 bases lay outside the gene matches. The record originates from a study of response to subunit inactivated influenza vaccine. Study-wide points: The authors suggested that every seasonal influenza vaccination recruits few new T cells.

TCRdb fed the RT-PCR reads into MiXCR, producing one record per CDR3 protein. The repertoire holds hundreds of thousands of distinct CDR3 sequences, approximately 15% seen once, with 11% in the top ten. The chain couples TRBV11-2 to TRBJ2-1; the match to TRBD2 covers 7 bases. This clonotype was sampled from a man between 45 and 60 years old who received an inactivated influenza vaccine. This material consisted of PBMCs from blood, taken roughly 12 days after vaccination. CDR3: CASSSPETSDEQFF. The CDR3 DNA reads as TGTGCCAGCAGCTCCCCAGAAACTAGCGATGAGCAGTTCTTC.